This T cell receptor beta chain was recorded in a study of blood T cell repertoires in COVID-19. As for the study in general: COVID-19 samples collected from the United States, Italy and Spain covered acute and convalescent phases. In each case, the material was cDNA or gDNA derived from T cells, B-cell-depleted T cells, or PBMCs.

TCRdb's copy holds only in-frame clones and misses some; the assay was immunoSEQ multiplex PCR. The sample contains some 350,000 clones, about 93% of which appear only once. Germline trimming cut 5 bases from V and 8 bases from J; bases unmatched to any gene: 7. Germline loops: CDR1 MNHEY, CDR2 SMNVEV (reference sequence). The CDR3 spans 15 residues. This clonotype was obtained from a woman between 18 and 29 years old who had recovered from COVID-19. The V gene is TRBV27, the J gene TRBJ1-6; 9 bases match TRBD1. Input material: peripheral blood. The CDR3 region is CASSPSGTGYSPLHF. The DNA for the CDR3 is TGTGCCAGCAGTCCATCCGGGACAGGGTATTCACCCCTCCACTTT.